Each of the 10 T cell receptor beta chains below was sequenced from the same sample in a study of blood T cell repertoires in COVID-19. Produced via immunoSEQ multiplex PCR; TCRdb's table is partial and in-frame only. The profile shows hundreds of thousands of clones, around 80% of them singletons. What was sequenced was peripheral blood. The origin of the receptors is a man aged 35 to 55 with acute or convalescent COVID-19.

The rearrangement links TRBV6-5 to TRBJ2-7; 11 nucleotides agree with TRBD1. Per the germline V gene, CDR1 is MNHEY and CDR2 is SVGAGI. V trimming: 10 bases; J trimming: 6 bases; junction bases outside the gene matches: 11. The CDR3 totals 14 residues. The CDR3 region has the DNA TGTGCCACCGACTCCGGGACAGGGGGAATCGAGCAGTACTTC. As protein: CATDSGTGGIEQYF.

V is TRBV11-2 and J is TRBJ2-1; D is ambiguous. V dropped 4 bases and J dropped 8 bases, with 6 bases sitting between them. The V gene's germline CDR1 is SGHAT and CDR2 FQNNGV. This CDR3 has 11 amino acids. The CDR3 sequence: CASSYSDEQFF. For the CDR3, the DNA is TGTGCCAGCAGCTATAGTGATGAGCAGTTCTTC.

V is TRBV11-2 and J is TRBJ2-3; perhaps TRBD2 as D (6 bases). The germline V gene encodes CDR1 SGHAT and CDR2 FQNNGV. V lost 0 bases and J lost 2, with 18 bases in between. This CDR3 region has 18 residues. The CDR3: CASSLDTSLANYTDTQYF. In nucleotides, the CDR3 is TGTGCCAGCAGCTTAGATACCAGCCTAGCGAATTACACAGATACGCAGTATTTT.

V and J are TRBV5-1 and TRBJ2-7; 11 positions match TRBD2. From germline, CDR1 is SGHRS and CDR2 YFSETQ. V lost 3 bases to trimming and J lost 3 bases; unmatched junction nucleotides: 2. The length of the CDR3 is 14 residues. The CDR3 bases are TGCGCCAGCAGCTACCTAGCGGGGGGCTACGAGCAGTACTTC. It encodes CASSYLAGGYEQYF.

The J gene is TRBJ1-2, the V gene TRBV6-6; TRBD1 is a possible D gene (6 bases). The germline V gene has CDR1 MNHNY and CDR2 SVGAGI (reference sequence). The ends were cut back, 5 bases at V and 8 bases at J, with 12 bases in the middle. This CDR3 is 12 amino acids long. This CDR3 reads CASSAYREGYTF. The CDR3 DNA is TGTGCCAGCAGTGCCTACAGGGAAGGCTACACCTTC.

The rearrangement links TRBV6-6 to TRBJ1-1, with 10 bases matching TRBD1. CDR3 length equals 17 residues. V gave up 6 bases and J gave up 5 bases; unmatched junction bases: 15. CDR1 and CDR2 from the germline V gene are MNHNY and SVGAGI (reference sequence). CDR3 coding DNA: TGTGCCAGCAGCCGAGACAGGGGGCGAACCAGAACAACTGAAGCTTTCTTT. It yields the protein CASSRDRGRTRTTEAFF.

The V and J genes are TRBV5-5 and TRBJ2-1, with D maybe TRBD2 (6 bases). CDR3 length equals 13 residues. Germline lookup yields CDR1 SGHKS and CDR2 YYEKEE (reference sequence). Trimming took off 1 base at V and 8 bases at J, with 10 bases between the two ends. The CDR3 bases are TGTGCCAGCAGCTTGTACACGGGGGATGAGCAGTTCTTC. It translates to CASSLYTGDEQFF.

The gene calls are TRBV5-8 and TRBJ1-2; 8 bases are a match to TRBD1. CDR1 and CDR2 from the germline V gene are SGHTS and YDEGEE. Trimming cost V 7 bases and J 8 bases; bases outside gene matches: 13. This CDR3 has 14 residues. Written as DNA, the CDR3 is TGTGCCAGCGTCCCCCAGGGGGCTTCTTGGGGCTACACCTTC. Encoded protein: CASVPQGASWGYTF.

The chain joins TRBV11-1 to TRBJ2-7, with 13 bases identical to TRBD2. CDR1 is SGHAT and CDR2 is FQDESV in the germline V gene (reference sequence). This CDR3 is 16 amino acids long. Germline trimming cut 0 bases from V and 2 bases from J; bases unmatched to any gene: 1. The CDR3 loop reads CASSLALAGGAYEQYF. CDR3 DNA: TGTGCCAGCAGCTTAGCACTAGCGGGAGGGGCCTACGAGCAGTACTTC.

The chain is built from TRBV14 and TRBJ2-7, with D perhaps TRBD1 (6 bases). Trimming shortened V by 1 base and J by 6 bases, and 13 bases separated the two germline ends. The CDR3 extends over 14 amino acids. Germline lookup yields CDR1 SGHDN and CDR2 FVKESK. CDR3 DNA: TGTGCCAGCAGCCAAGCTACCGGGACATCCGAGCAGTACTTC. As protein: CASSQATGTSEQYF.